The entry below describes one T cell receptor beta chain. This clonotype was found a few times. No antigen is known for it. No quality values exist for individual bases; no much larger clone is one base distant. The CDR1 and CDR2 encoded by the germline V gene are SGHTA and FQGNSA. V loses 4 bases, J loses 6 bases, and the germline ends lie 29 bases apart. From cysteine to phenylalanine, the CDR3 is 19 amino acids long. Solely the CDR3 DNA is kept, with 57 bases framed from the first base. Libraries were built with PCR. For sequencing, an Illumina HiSeq 2500 was employed. Unique molecular identifiers were incorporated into TCR beta cDNA libraries to reduce PCR and sequencing biases. Some 500,000 cDNA molecules were obtained for every 1 to 10 million input T cells, so each molecule roughly corresponded to one T cell. The patient libraries were prepared and sequenced with the same protocol used for the earlier healthy control dataset. Samples belonging to the same batch were prepared together, multiplexed and sequenced on a shared HiSeq lane. In the authors' own workflow: Raw barcoded reads were processed with MIGEC, discarding single-read molecular identifier groups before consensus assembly and CDR3 extraction. Clonotype tables were post-analysed with VDJtools, normalizing diversity by down-sampling all datasets to the smallest sample size. Repertoire overlap clustering matched CDR3 amino acid but not nucleotide sequences to correct batch-related cross-sample contamination. TCRdb ran its own pipeline on the public reads, namely fastp trimming at Q25 and MiXCR clone calling, and kept in-frame beta chains. Rows are unified per CDR3 protein, each entry keeping the most common DNA and genes. Here the V and J calls rest on TCRdb's processing, not on the authors' analysis. The sample contains about 540,000 distinct CDR3 sequences, about a third of them found a single time. In total, the top ten clones hold about 5.6% of the sample.

This record comes from a study of post-analysis software for immune sequencing data (dated by TCRdb to about 2015). For context, the study as a whole: Recorded disease courses included relapsing-remitting, secondary progressive and progressive-relapsing multiple sclerosis, with some patients lacking subtype annotation. A subset of samples was prepared in parallel using single-end sample barcoding, then pooled and co-amplified after Illumina adapter ligation. The patient repertoires were compared against some twelve previously published healthy control repertoires obtained from donors aged about 6 to 27 years.

Broad study findings and their caveats: Patients showed significantly higher frequencies than controls for several TRBV segments, among them TRBV5-6, TRBV5-1 and TRBV20-1. The multiple sclerosis patient group was slightly younger than the control group. Multiple sclerosis patients had significantly lower normalized Chao1 diversity than controls, a result that suggests substantial peripheral T-cell clonal expansion. Direct clustering with F measure revealed strong co-clustering of samples prepared in the same batch, which led to a batch-effect correction.

TCR beta repertoires were profiled from peripheral blood of roughly twelve young patients with multiple sclerosis to demonstrate the VDJtools post-analysis software. The multiple sclerosis patients were children and adolescents ranging in age from roughly 6 to 15 years. This TCR was sampled from a girl aged 2 to 17 with multiple sclerosis. Recombination joined TRBV7-2 with TRBJ2-3, with TRBD2 perhaps the D gene, on 6 matching bases. The sample comprised blood. In nucleotides, the sequence is TGTGCCAGCAGCTGGACCCTCTCTAGCGTCTACCCCGGCAGGGATACGCAGTATTTT. It translates as CASSWTLSSVYPGRDTQYF. With all but the CDR3 taken from the reference TRBV7-2 and TRBJ2-3 genes, the full variable domain is: GAGVSQSPSNKVTEKGKDVELRCDPISGHTALYWYRQSLGQGLEFLIYFQGNSAPDKSGLPSDRFSAERTGGSVSTLTIQRTQQEDSAVYLCASSWTLSSVYPGRDTQYFGPGTRLTVL.